The 8 T cell receptor beta chains given below trace back to one sample, sequenced in a study of blood T cells in healthy people across ages. A sample-barcoded 5' primer and a J-beta primer mix were used in a second PCR of roughly 7 to 11 cycles. One entry per CDR3 protein results from TCRdb running MiXCR on the 5' RACE reads. The data hold about 730,000 distinct CDR3 sequences, with roughly 43% observed a single time. Sequencing was performed on blood. The receptors derive from a woman in her fifties or sixties in good health.

The chain employs TRBV7-8 and TRBJ2-2; D might be TRBD1 (6 bases). Trimming stripped 5 bases from V and 1 base from J, with 8 bases between. Per the germline V gene, CDR1 is SGHVS and CDR2 is FQNEAQ. This CDR3 is 14 amino acids long. The CDR3 protein is CASSMDRNTGELFF. The CDR3, as DNA: TGTGCCAGCAGCATGGACAGGAACACCGGGGAGCTGTTTTTT.

This clonotype was counted between two and nine times. This sequence joins TRBV20-1 and TRBJ2-1, with TRBD2 matching 10 bases. The CDR3 extends over 14 amino acids. V dropped 3 bases and J dropped 7; count of bases not matched to a gene: 6. The germline V gene has CDR1 DFQATT and CDR2 SNEGSKA (reference sequence). CDR3 residues: CSARGASGRNEQFF. The CDR3 coding sequence is TGCAGTGCTAGGGGGGCTAGCGGGAGAAATGAGCAGTTCTTC.

The J gene is TRBJ2-5, the V gene TRBV14, with D perhaps assigned TRBD1 or TRBD2 (5 bases each). Looked up from germline, CDR1 is SGHDN and CDR2 is FVKESK. This CDR3 contains 14 residues. The V gene lost 0 bases and the J gene lost 11 bases, with 16 bases spanning the gap. CDR3 sequence reads: CASSQDRRAPGQYF. Here the CDR3 DNA reads TGTGCCAGCAGCCAAGACAGGCGGGCCCCAGGGCAGTACTTC.

This chain links TRBV12-3 or TRBV12-4 with TRBJ2-3, with 9 bases matching TRBD2. This CDR3 is built from 16 residues. Trimming removed 3 bases from V and 5 bases from J; junction bases left unmatched: 9. The CDR3 coding sequence is TGTGCCAGCAGTTTCCTTAGCGGGAGTGGGGTAGATACGCAGTATTTT. This sequence encodes CASSFLSGSGVDTQYF.

In its sample, this clonotype was seen many times. The chain uses TRBV4-1 and TRBJ1-6, with D possibly TRBD1 on 5 matching bases. The V gene's germline CDR1 is MGHRA and CDR2 YSYEKL. The V gene lost 0 bases and the J gene lost 6 bases, with 6 bases spanning the gap. The CDR3 consists of 14 residues. The CDR3 spells CASSQEGVNSPLHF. The CDR3 region has the DNA TGCGCCAGCAGCCAAGAAGGGGTTAATTCACCCCTCCACTTT.

This chain links TRBV6-5 with TRBJ1-1; a possible D gene is TRBD1 (5 bases). The CDR3 runs to 13 residues. The V and J ends lost 8 bases and 4 bases respectively, with 14 bases between them. In germline, CDR1 is MNHEY, CDR2 SVGAGI. CDR3 in amino acids: CASVRGVGTEAFF. The DNA for the CDR3 is TGTGCCAGCGTCCGAGGGGTAGGCACTGAAGCTTTCTTT.

This clonotype was seen just once. Germline is not matched at one junction end, which may reflect a read error. The rearrangement links TRBV5-1 to TRBJ2-3; 10 nucleotides agree with TRBD2. The CDR3 is made up of 16 amino acids. Germline V gene data show CDR1 as SGHRS and CDR2 as YFSETQ. This CDR3 is CTSSRGLAELTDTQYF. The DNA for the CDR3 is TGCACCAGCAGCAGAGGACTAGCGGAACTCACAGATACGCAGTATTTT.

This chain connects TRBV9 to TRBJ2-3; 12 nucleotides align to TRBD2. CDR3 size: 18 residues. Germline V CDR1 and CDR2: SGDLS, YYNGEE. Losses at the gene ends were 2 bases for V and 2 bases for J; bases not matched to a gene: 9. The chain's CDR3 is CASSVEGTSGWNTDTQYF. In DNA, the CDR3 is TGTGCCAGCAGCGTGGAAGGGACTAGCGGGTGGAACACAGATACGCAGTATTTT.